This T cell receptor (beta chain) was profiled in a study of shared clonotypes between healthy human individuals. Study-level findings and limits: Depth was large, yet rarefaction showed that sorted-subset sequencing was incomplete.

Trimming removed 0 bases at V and 3 bases at J, with 11 bases between. This CDR3 has 15 amino acids. Germline V gene data show CDR1 as LNHNV and CDR2 as YYDKDF (reference sequence). The assay used deep level. Clones were sequenced by immunoSEQ multiplex PCR, and TCRdb holds only the in-frame ones, with some missing. This table has about 2.4 million clones, more than 85% appearing once. This clone was seen more than once but under ten times. Its specificity is not known. The chain has TRBV15 and TRBJ1-1; D is unresolved. Sample: naive CD4+ T cells from PBMCs. The subset was: CD45RA+ positively selected. The source is a man aged 18 to 29 in good health. Some clones in this sample may be carry-over from other donors' samples. In nucleotides, the CDR3 is TGTGCCACCAGCAGAGACCCTAGGAGCGACACTGAAGCTTTCTTT. Amino acids: CATSRDPRSDTEAFF.